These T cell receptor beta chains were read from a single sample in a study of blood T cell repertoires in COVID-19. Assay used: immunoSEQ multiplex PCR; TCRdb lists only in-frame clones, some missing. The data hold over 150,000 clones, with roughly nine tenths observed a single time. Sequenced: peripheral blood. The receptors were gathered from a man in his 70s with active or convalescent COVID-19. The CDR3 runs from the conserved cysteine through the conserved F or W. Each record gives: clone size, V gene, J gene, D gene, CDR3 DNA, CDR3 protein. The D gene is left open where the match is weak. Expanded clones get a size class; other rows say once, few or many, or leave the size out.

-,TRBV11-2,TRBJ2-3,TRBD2,TGTGCCAGCAGCTTTTTTAGCGGGAGTACAGATACGCAGTATTTT,CASSFFSGSTDTQYF
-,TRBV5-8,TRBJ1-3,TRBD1,TGTGCCAGCAGCTTCAGGGGGCCTGGAAACACCATATATTTT,CASSFRGPGNTIYF
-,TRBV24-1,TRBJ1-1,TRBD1,TGTGCCACCAGTGAGACCGACAGGGCTGAAGCTTTCTTT,CATSETDRAEAFF
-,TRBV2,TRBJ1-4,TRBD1,TGTGCCAGCACCGGGACAGATAATGAAAAACTGTTTTTT,CASTGTDNEKLFF
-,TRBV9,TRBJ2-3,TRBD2,TGTGCCAGCAGCGTCGGACTAGCGGGGGGCACAGATACGCAGTATTTT,CASSVGLAGGTDTQYF
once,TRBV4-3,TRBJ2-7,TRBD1,TGCGCCAGCAGCCGGTACAGGGGTCCCGACCTCTCCTACGAGCAGTACTTC,CASSRYRGPDLSYEQYF
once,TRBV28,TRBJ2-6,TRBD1,TGTGCCAGCAGGCCTGGACAGGGCACGACTGGGGCCAACGTCCTGACTTTC,CASRPGQGTTGANVLTF
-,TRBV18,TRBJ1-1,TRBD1,TGTGCCAGCTCACCCCAGCGACAGGGGAACACTGAAGCTTTCTTT,CASSPQRQGNTEAFF
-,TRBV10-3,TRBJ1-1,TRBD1,TGTGCCATCAAGAAACAGGGGGACACTGAAGCTTTCTTT,CAIKKQGDTEAFF
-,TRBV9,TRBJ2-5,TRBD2,TGTGCCAGCAGCCTAGCGGGGATCCAAGAGACCCAGTACTTC,CASSLAGIQETQYF
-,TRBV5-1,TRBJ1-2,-,TGCGCCAGCAGCCTGGGACCGGGGGCTAACTATGGCTACACCTTC,CASSLGPGANYGYTF
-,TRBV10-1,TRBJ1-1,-,TGCGCCAGCAGTGAGTCGTTTCAGGTCGCTCGAGCTTTCTTT,CASSESFQVARAFF
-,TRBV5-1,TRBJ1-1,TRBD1,TGCGCCAGCAGATCTGGATCAGGGGGCGGGAACACTGAAGCTTTCTTT,CASRSGSGGGNTEAFF
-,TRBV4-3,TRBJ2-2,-,TGCGCCAGCAGCCCAAAGCAGGGGACGTATACCGGGGAGCTGTTTTTT,CASSPKQGTYTGELFF
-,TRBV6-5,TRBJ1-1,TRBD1,TGTGCCAGCAGGACAGGGGCCGACACTGAAGCTTTCTTT,CASRTGADTEAFF
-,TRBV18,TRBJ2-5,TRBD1,TGTGCCAGCTCAAACCTGGACAGGGCTGGTTTGGAGACCCAGTACTTC,CASSNLDRAGLETQYF
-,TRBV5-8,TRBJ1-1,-,TGTGCCAGCAGCCTTAGAGCCCTGGTGAACACTGAAGCTTTCTTT,CASSLRALVNTEAFF
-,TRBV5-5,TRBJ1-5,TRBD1,TGTGCCAGCAGCTTGGTCAGGGGGAATAGCAATCAGCCCCAGCATTTT,CASSLVRGNSNQPQHF
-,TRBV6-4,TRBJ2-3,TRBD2,TGTGCCAGCAGGCCCCGGAGCGGGGGCACAGATACGCAGTATTTT,CASRPRSGGTDTQYF
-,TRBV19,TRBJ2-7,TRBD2,TGTGCCAGTAGTCCCCCGGGGGGAACCTACGAGCAGTACTTC,CASSPPGGTYEQYF
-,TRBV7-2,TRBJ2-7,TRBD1,TGTGCCAGCAGCTGGAGCCCGGGACAGGGGTTCTACGAGCAGTACTTC,CASSWSPGQGFYEQYF
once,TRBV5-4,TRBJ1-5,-,TGTGCCAGCAGCACCGCGGGGGCCAATCAGCCCCAGCATTTT,CASSTAGANQPQHF
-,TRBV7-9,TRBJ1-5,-,TGTGCCAGCAGCTTCTCCGCGGGGGATATGGCCCAGCATTTT,CASSFSAGDMAQHF
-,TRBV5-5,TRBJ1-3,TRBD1,TGTGCCAGCAGCTCCGGGACAGGATTCTCTGGAAACACCATATATTTT,CASSSGTGFSGNTIYF
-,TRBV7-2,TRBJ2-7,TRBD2,TGTGCCAGCAGCCGGGGACTAGCGGGAGGCTACGAGCAGTACTTC,CASSRGLAGGYEQYF
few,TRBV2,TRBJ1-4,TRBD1,TGTGCCAGCAGTCCGACAGGGGTCCGAGAAAAACTGTTTTTT,CASSPTGVREKLFF
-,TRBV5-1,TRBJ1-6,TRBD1,TGCGCCAGCAGCTGGGACAGGGTAACGAATTCACCCCTCCACTTT,CASSWDRVTNSPLHF
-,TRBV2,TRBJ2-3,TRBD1,TGTGCCAGCAGGAAGACAGGGCGGGGCACAGATACGCAGTATTTT,CASRKTGRGTDTQYF
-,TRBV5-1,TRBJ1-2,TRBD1,TGCGCCAGCAGGGGACAGGGGGCGGATTCGCGAGAGGTGAAGTATGGCTACACCTTC,CASRGQGADSREVKYGYTF
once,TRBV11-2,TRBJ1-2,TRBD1,TGTGCCAGCAGCCGAGACAGGGGAGGCTATGGCTACACCTTC,CASSRDRGGYGYTF
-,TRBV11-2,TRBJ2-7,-,TGTGCCAGCAGCTTAGTTCGGGGTCGCAACGAGCAGTACTTC,CASSLVRGRNEQYF
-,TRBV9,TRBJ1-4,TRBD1,TGTGCCAGCAGCGTAGACGGGACAGGGGTAGGGGAAAAACTGTTTTTT,CASSVDGTGVGEKLFF
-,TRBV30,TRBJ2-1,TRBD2,TGTGCCTTACGTGTAGCGGGGAACGAGCAGTTCTTC,CALRVAGNEQFF
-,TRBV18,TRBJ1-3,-,TGTGCCAGCTCACCAGATCGGGTACGGTCTGGAAACACCATATATTTT,CASSPDRVRSGNTIYF
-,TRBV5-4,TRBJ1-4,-,TGTGCCAGCAGCTACGGGTCTGACGGGACTAATGAAAAACTGTTTTTT,CASSYGSDGTNEKLFF
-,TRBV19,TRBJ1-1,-,TGTGCCAGTAGTAGTCCCGGGACAACGAACACTGAAGCTTTCTTT,CASSSPGTTNTEAFF
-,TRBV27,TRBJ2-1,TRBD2,TGTGCCAGCAGACAAGCGGGAGCCTACAATGAGCAGTTCTTC,CASRQAGAYNEQFF
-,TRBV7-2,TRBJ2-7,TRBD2,TGTGCCAGCAGCTTGGGGACTAGCGGTACCTACGAGCAGTACTTC,CASSLGTSGTYEQYF
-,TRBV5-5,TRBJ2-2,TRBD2,TGTGCCAGCAGCTTGGATCCAGCGGGAGGCACCGGGGAGCTGTTTTTT,CASSLDPAGGTGELFF
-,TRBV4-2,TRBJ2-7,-,TGTGCCAGCAGCCAAACCCAGTTGGCCCCTGCCTACGAGCAGTACTTC,CASSQTQLAPAYEQYF
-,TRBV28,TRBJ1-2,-,TGTGCCAGCAGCGAAGCGGGATATGGCTACACCTTC,CASSEAGYGYTF
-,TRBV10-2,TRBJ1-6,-,TGCGCCAGCAGTGACAGGGCCCTCCTTAATTCACCCCTCCACTTT,CASSDRALLNSPLHF
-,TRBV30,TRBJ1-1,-,TGTGCCTGGAGCCCCCTGGGGAAGGGGGTCACTGAAGCTTTCTTT,CAWSPLGKGVTEAFF
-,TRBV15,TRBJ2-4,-,TGTGCCACCAGCTCTCACCGGGGGTCTTCAGCCAAAAACATTCAGTACTTC,CATSSHRGSSAKNIQYF
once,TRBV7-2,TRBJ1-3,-,TGTGCCAGCAGCTTAAGGCTGCGGGGGGCCGACTCTGGAAACACCATATATTTT,CASSLRLRGADSGNTIYF
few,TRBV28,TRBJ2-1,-,TGTGCCAGCAGTTTCCCCCCCGGCAGGTCCTACAATGAGCAGTTCTTC,CASSFPPGRSYNEQFF
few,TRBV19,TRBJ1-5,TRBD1,TGTGCCAGTAGTACGCGGGTAGGGACAGGGGGTTTTAGCAATCAGCCCCAGCATTTT,CASSTRVGTGGFSNQPQHF
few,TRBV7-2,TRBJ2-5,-,TGTGCCAGCAGCTCCCCTGGGCAGGGATGGGATAAGTACTTC,CASSSPGQGWDKYF
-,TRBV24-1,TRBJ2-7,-,TGTGCCACCAGTGATTCGGGGACTCCCAAGGACGAGCAGTACTTC,CATSDSGTPKDEQYF
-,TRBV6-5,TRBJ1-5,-,TGTGCCAGCAGTTACCAGATAAATCAGCCCCAGCATTTT,CASSYQINQPQHF
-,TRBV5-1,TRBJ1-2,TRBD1,TGCGCCAGCAGCTCCGGACAGGACTATGGCTACACCTTC,CASSSGQDYGYTF
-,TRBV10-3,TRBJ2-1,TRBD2,TGTGCCATCAGTGGGGGACTAGCGGGCTCCTACAATGAGCAGTTCTTC,CAISGGLAGSYNEQFF
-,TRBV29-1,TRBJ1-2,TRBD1,TGCAGCGTGCGGTACGGGACAGGGGGCTATGGCTACACCTTC,CSVRYGTGGYGYTF
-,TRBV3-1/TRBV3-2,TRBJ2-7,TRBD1,TGTGCCAGCAGCCACCTCCCGGACAGGCCGCTCGGGGAGCAGTACTTC,CASSHLPDRPLGEQYF
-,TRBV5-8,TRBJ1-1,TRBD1,TGTGCCAGCAGCTCCCTAGGACAGGCGAACACTGAAGCTTTCTTT,CASSSLGQANTEAFF
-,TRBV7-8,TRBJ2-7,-,TGTGCCAGCAGCCCTCTGTACGAGCAGTACTTC,CASSPLYEQYF
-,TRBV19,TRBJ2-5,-,TGTGCCAGTAGTATAAATGGAGGAGGTCGAGAGACCCAGTACTTC,CASSINGGGRETQYF